This TCR beta chain came from a study of PD-L1 blockade in urothelial cancer. For the study at large: Blood analyses occurred 3 weeks (second dose) and 6 weeks post treatment start.

Germline assignment: CDR1 SGHAT and CDR2 FQDESV (reference sequence). The germline V and J ends were trimmed by 3 bases and 12 bases, with 15 bases remaining between them. The CDR3 loop spans 13 amino acids. Sequencing used immunoSEQ multiplex PCR; TCRdb keeps in-frame clones, though not all of them. The sample consists of roughly 42,000 clones, about 90% of them appearing once. The time point denotes: peripheral blood 6 weeks after treatment start. For each patient, 1 to 8 samples were obtained, pretreatment and on-treatment. This sample comprised PBMCs, obtained around atezolizumab (anti-PD-L1) treatment. The TCR was taken from a man in his sixties or seventies with urothelial cancer. The chain combines TRBV11-1 with TRBJ1-5, with D unclear. Written as DNA, the CDR3 is TGTGCCAGCAGCTTGGCCCGTTCTTCCCACCAGCATTTT. This codes for CASSLARSSHQHF.